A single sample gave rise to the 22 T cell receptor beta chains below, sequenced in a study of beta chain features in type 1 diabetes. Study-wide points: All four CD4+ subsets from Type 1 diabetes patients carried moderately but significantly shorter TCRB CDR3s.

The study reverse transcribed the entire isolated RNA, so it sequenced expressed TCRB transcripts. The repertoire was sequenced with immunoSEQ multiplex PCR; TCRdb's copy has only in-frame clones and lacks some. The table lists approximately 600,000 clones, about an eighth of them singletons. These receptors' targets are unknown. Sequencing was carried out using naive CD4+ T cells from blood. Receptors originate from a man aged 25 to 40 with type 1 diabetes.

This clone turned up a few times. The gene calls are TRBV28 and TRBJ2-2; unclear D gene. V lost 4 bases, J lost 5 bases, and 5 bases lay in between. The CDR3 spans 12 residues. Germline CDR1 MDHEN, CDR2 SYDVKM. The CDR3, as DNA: TGTGCCAGCAGTTCAACTACCGGGGAGCTGTTTTTT. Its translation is CASSSTTGELFF.

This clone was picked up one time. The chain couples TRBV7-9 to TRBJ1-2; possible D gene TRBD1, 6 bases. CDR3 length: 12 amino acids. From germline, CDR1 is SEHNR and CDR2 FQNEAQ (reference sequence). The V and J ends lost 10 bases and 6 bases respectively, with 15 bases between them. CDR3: CATGGPENGYTF. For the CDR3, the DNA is TGTGCCACCGGGGGGCCTGAAAATGGCTACACCTTC.

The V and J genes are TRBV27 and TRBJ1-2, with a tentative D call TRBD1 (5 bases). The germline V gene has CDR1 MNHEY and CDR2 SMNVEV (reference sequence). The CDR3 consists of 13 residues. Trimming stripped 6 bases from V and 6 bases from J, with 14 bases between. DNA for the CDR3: TGTGCCAGCAGCCCCGTGGGGGGAAATGGCTACACCTTC. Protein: CASSPVGGNGYTF.

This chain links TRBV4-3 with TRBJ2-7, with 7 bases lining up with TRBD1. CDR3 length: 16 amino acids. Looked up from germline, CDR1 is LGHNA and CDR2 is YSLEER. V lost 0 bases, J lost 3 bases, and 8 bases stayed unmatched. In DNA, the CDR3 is TGCGCCAGCAGCCAAGATCATCAGGGGGATTACTACGAGCAGTACTTC. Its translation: CASSQDHQGDYYEQYF.

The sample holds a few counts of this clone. CDR3 DNA: TGTGCCAGCAGCCAAGGGACTGGGACAGGGACCTATGGCTACACCTTC. Protein product: CASSQGTGTGTYGYTF. J is TRBJ1-2 and V is TRBV14, with 9 bases that match TRBD1. Germline V gene sequence: CDR1 SGHDN, CDR2 FVKESK. The CDR3 is 16 amino acids. Trimming cost V 1 base and J 4 bases; bases outside gene matches: 7.

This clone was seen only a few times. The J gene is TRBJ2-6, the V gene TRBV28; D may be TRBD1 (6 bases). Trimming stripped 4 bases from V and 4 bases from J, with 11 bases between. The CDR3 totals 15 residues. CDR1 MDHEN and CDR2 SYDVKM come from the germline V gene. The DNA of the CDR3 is TGTGCCAGCAGTTCCATCGGGACAGGGGCCAACGTCCTGACTTTC. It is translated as CASSSIGTGANVLTF.

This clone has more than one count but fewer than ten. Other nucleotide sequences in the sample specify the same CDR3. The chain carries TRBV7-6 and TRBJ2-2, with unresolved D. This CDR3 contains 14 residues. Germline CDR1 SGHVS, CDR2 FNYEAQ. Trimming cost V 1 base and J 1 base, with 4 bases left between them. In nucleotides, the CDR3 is TGTGCCAGCAGCTTAGGGCAGAACACCGGGGAGCTGTTTTTT. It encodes CASSLGQNTGELFF.

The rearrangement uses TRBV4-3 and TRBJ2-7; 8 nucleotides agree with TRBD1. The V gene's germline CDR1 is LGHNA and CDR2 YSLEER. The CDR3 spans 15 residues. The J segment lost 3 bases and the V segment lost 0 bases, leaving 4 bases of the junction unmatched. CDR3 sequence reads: CASSQERTGNYEQYF. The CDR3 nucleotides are TGCGCCAGCAGCCAAGAGAGGACAGGGAACTACGAGCAGTACTTC.

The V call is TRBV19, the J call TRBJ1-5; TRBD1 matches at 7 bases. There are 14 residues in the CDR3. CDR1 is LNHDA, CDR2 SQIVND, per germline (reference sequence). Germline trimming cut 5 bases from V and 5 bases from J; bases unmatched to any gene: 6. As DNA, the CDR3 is TGTGCCAGTAGTCTTGGACAGGTCGATCAGCCCCAGCATTTT. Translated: CASSLGQVDQPQHF.

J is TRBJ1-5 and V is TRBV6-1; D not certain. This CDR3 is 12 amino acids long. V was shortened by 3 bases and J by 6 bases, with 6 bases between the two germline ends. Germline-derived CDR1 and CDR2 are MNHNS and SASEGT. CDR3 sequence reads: CASSDGGQPQHF. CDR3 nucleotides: TGTGCCAGCAGTGATGGTGGTCAGCCCCAGCATTTT.

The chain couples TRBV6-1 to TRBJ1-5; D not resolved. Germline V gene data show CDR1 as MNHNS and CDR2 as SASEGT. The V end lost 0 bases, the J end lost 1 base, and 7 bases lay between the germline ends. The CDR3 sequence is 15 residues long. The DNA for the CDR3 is TGTGCCAGCAGTGAAGCGTCGGGGAGCAATCAGCCCCAGCATTTT. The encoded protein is CASSEASGSNQPQHF.

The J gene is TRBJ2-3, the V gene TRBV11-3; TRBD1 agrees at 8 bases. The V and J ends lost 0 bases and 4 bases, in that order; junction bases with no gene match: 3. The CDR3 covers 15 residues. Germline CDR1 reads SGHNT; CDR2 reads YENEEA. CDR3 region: CASSLDRGPADTQYF. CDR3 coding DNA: TGTGCCAGCAGCTTAGACAGGGGGCCGGCAGATACGCAGTATTTT.

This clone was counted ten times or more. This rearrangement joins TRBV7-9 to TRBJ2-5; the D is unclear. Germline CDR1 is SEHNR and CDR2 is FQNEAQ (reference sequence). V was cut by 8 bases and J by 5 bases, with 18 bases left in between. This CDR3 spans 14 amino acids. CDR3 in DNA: TGTGCCAGCTCCCTGTCGATGCTGGGGGAGACCCAGTACTTC. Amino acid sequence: CASSLSMLGETQYF.

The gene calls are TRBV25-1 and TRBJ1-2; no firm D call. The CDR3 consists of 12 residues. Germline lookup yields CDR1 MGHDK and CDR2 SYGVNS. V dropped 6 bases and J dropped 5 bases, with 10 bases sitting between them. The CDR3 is CASRGGGYGYTF. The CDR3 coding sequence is TGTGCCAGCAGGGGAGGTGGGTATGGCTACACCTTC.

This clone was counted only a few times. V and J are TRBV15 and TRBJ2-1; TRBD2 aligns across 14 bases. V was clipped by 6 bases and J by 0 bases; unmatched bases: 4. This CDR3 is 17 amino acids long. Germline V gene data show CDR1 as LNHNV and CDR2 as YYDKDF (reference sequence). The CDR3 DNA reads TGTGCCACCAGGGGACTAGCGGGGGACAGCTCCTACAATGAGCAGTTCTTC. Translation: CATRGLAGDSSYNEQFF.

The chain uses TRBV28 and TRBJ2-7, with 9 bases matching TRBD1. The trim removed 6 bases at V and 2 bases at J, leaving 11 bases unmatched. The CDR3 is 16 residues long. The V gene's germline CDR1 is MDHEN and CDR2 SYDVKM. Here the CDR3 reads CASRFRGQGLTYEQYF. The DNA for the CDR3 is TGTGCCAGCAGATTTAGGGGACAGGGACTAACCTACGAGCAGTACTTC.

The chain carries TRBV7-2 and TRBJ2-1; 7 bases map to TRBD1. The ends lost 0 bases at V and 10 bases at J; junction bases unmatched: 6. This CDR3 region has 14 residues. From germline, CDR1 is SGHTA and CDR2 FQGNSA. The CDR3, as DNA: TGTGCCAGCAGCTTAGCGCGACAGGGTTTAGAGCAGTTCTTC. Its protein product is CASSLARQGLEQFF.

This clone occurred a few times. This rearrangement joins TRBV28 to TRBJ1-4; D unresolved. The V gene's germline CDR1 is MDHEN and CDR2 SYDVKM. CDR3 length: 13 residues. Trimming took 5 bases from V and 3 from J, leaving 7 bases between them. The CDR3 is CASSTRSNEKLFF. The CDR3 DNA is TGTGCCAGCAGTACGAGGTCTAATGAAAAACTGTTTTTT.

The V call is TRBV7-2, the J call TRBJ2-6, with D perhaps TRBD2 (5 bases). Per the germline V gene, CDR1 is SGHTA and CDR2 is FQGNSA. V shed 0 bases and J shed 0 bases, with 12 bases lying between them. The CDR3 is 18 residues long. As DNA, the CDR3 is TGTGCCAGCAGCTTAGCGTCCTTAGCGTCCTCTGGGGCCAACGTCCTGACTTTC. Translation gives CASSLASLASSGANVLTF.

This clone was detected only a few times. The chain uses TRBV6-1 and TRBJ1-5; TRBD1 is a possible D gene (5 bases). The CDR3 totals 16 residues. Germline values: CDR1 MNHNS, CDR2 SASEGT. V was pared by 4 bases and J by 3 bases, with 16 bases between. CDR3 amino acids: CASSGGPGRINQPQHF. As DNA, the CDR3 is TGTGCCAGCAGTGGGGGACCAGGGCGGATCAATCAGCCCCAGCATTTT.

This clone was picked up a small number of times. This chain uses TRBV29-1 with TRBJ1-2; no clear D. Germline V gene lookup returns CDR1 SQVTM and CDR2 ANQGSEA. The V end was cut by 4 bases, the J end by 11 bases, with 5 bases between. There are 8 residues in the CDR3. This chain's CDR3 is CSVAPYTF. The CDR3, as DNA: TGCAGCGTTGCCCCTTACACCTTC.

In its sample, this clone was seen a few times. CDR3 in DNA: TGTGCCAGCAGCCAGGGTTGGAGGAAACTGTTTTTT. This gives the protein CASSQGWRKLFF. The chain has TRBV7-2 and TRBJ1-4, with a tentative D call TRBD1 (5 bases). The CDR3 is 12 residues long. Looked up from germline, CDR1 is SGHTA and CDR2 is FQGNSA. Trimming took off 5 bases at V and 11 bases at J, with 12 bases between the two ends.